This is a list of T cell receptor beta chains from one sample in a study of cytomegalovirus exposure and HLA in healthy donors. Repertoires were generated with immunoSEQ multiplex PCR, while TCRdb's copy carries only in-frame clones and drops some. The data hold 170,000 or so clones, with about 80% observed a single time. Sequenced material: PBMCs. The receptor source for this set is a boy aged 5 to 17 in good health and CMV-seronegative. Both conserved end residues are part of each CDR3. A D gene is named only where the DNA matches it firmly.

cdr3_aa v_call d_call j_call
CASSLTRQDTQYF TRBV7-8 . TRBJ2-3
CASSSGLAGGILLSGETQYF TRBV13 TRBD2 TRBJ2-5
CASSMDSEYGYTF TRBV19 . TRBJ1-2
CASRRTSDRDSPLHF TRBV2 TRBD1 TRBJ1-6
CAWARLGSGGAAEQFF TRBV30 TRBD2 TRBJ2-1
CASRPTTPGGDAFF TRBV5-6 TRBD1 TRBJ1-1
CASSSYRTGEGDYGYTF TRBV19 TRBD1 TRBJ1-2
CASSQDWDSGVEQTQYF TRBV4-2 TRBD2 TRBJ2-5
CASSGAGLAGHNEQFF TRBV9 TRBD2 TRBJ2-1
CASSQGAGGDNQPQHF TRBV4-2 TRBD1 TRBJ1-5
CASSPIESSWVRSDTQYF TRBV7-8 . TRBJ2-3
CASSRYKGGTYEQYF TRBV7-8 . TRBJ2-7
CASSVVSGTSTDTQYF TRBV9 . TRBJ2-3
CASSQNSGYTEAFF TRBV4-1 . TRBJ1-1
CASSKEGLAGVGTGELFF TRBV21-1 . TRBJ2-2
CASSRDSLQETQYF TRBV5-1 TRBD1 TRBJ2-5
CASSLEGRASTDTQYF TRBV5-1 TRBD2 TRBJ2-3
CASSPVYEGQGSYNEQFF TRBV18 TRBD1 TRBJ2-1
CASSLSFEQETQYF TRBV27 . TRBJ2-5
CAWDGTGGYTEAFF TRBV30 TRBD1 TRBJ1-1
CASSEFYGENTEAFF TRBV25-1 . TRBJ1-1
CASSSDGTSAGGETQYF TRBV13 TRBD2 TRBJ2-5
CASTLAGDPTGGPTDEQYF TRBV5-1 TRBD2 TRBJ2-7
CASSVRGGEAFF TRBV9 . TRBJ1-1
CAISIEYQETQYF TRBV10-3 . TRBJ2-5
CASSVQPPGGPYNEQFF TRBV2 . TRBJ2-1
CASSPPYGYTF TRBV11-2 . TRBJ1-2